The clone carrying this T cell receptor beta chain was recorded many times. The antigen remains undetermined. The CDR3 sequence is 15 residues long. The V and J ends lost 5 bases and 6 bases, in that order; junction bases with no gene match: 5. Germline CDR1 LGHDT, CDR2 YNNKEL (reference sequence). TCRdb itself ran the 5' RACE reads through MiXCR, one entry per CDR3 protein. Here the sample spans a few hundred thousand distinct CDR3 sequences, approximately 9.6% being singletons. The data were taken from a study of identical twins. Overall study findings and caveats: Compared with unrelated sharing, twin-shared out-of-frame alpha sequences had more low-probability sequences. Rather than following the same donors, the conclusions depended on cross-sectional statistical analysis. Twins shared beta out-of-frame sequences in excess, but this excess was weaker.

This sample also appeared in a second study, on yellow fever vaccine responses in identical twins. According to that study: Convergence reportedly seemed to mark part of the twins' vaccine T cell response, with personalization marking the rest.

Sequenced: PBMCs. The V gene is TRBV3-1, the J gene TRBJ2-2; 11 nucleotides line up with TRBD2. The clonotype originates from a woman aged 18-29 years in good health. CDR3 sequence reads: CASSGPSGRSGELFF. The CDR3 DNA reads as TGTGCCAGCAGCGGTCCTAGCGGGAGGTCCGGGGAGCTGTTTTTT.